A single T cell receptor beta chain is shown here with its context. Its antigen is currently not known. No much larger clone exists at a distance of one base, and base qualities are not known. These data originate in a study of blood T cell repertoires in COVID-19 (dated by TCRdb to the early 2020s). Study-wide context: Collaborator samples came from the United States, Italy and Spain and covered acute and convalescent phases of COVID-19. Where available, HLA class I and class II types were taken from metadata supplied by the sample provider and were not determined by assay-based typing. The material from the prospective study consisted of cDNA or gDNA derived from T cells, B-cell-depleted T cells, or PBMCs. A de-identified subject ID, COVID-19 status, age in years and sex were almost always included in the sample metadata. Subjects who had been exposed to COVID-19, were actively infected with it, or had recovered from it provided the deeply sampled blood TCRbeta repertoires that made up the dataset. The samples were drawn from the first 160 participants of the ongoing ImmuneRACE study and from over a thousand subjects provided by 6 global collaborators. The repertoires were made available in a free public database intended to serve as a resource for research on the immune response to SARS-CoV-2.

The CDR3, cysteine through phenylalanine, is 15 amino acids long. Only the CDR3 DNA stays, 45 bases, in frame from base 1. The germline V gene (reference sequence) yields LNHDA for CDR1 and SQIVND for CDR2. V and J are trimmed by 10 bases and 4 bases, and the gene matches miss 14 bases of the junction. At one collaborating source in Seattle, patients were enrolled during active infection and were followed longitudinally through the course of disease. Whole blood was collected in K2EDTA tubes by collaborating institutions according to the institutions' own protocols. Collaborator samples were shipped for TCRbeta analysis as frozen whole blood, isolated PBMCs, or DNA extracted from either sample type. What the research found in general, with its limitations: The quantity of clinical and demographic metadata differed by source and by participant and was supplied without curation.

TCRbeta CDR3 regions were amplified from genomic DNA by means of the immunoSEQ Assay, a bias-controlled multiplex PCR. On the authors' methods: The number of nucleated cells in each sample was estimated by amplification of reference gene primers within the assay. Sequence reads were collapsed and filtered to measure the absolute abundance of every unique TCRbeta CDR3 rearrangement. For each sample, productive Simpson clonality was calculated as the square root of Simpson's diversity index over productive rearrangements. TCRdb holds this immuneACCESS table with in-frame rearrangements only. Some clones are missing; in checked studies, unresolved V genes explain under half, and the rest has no known cause. V, J and clone size are those of that table, while D and trimming were read from the DNA. This sample has about 120,000 clones in its table, and roughly 89% of those were observed once. In total, the top ten clones hold about 4% of the sample.

This receptor was identified in a woman between 55 and 75 years old with COVID-19, enrolled during active disease. The sample comprised peripheral blood. The chain is made from TRBV19 and TRBJ1-2; 8 nucleotides in the junction match TRBD1. CDR3 protein: CATAEQGEWGYGYTF. The sequenced DNA is TGTGCCACCGCCGAACAGGGGGAGTGGGGCTATGGCTACACCTTC.